One sample yielded the 20 T cell receptor beta chains listed below, sequenced in a study of blood T cell repertoires in COVID-19. Using immunoSEQ multiplex PCR, the repertoire was profiled, and TCRdb retains in-frame clones only, with some absent. The sample shows fewer than 120,000 clones, around 68% of them seen only once. Sequencing was done on a sample of peripheral blood. The receptors were sampled from a woman aged 60 to 75 with acute or convalescent COVID-19.

The CDR3 DNA sequence: TGCAGTGCTAGTGGCCATGGGGCTGGGCAGCCCCAGCATTTT. Translated, it gives CSASGHGAGQPQHF. The V call is TRBV20-1, the J call TRBJ1-5, with D tentatively TRBD1 (5 bases). In germline, CDR1 is DFQATT, CDR2 SNEGSKA (reference sequence). The CDR3 covers 14 residues. Deletions cut 3 bases from V and 7 bases from J, with 16 bases between.

The CDR3 DNA reads TGTGCCATCAGTGAACCGGCAGGGTCCGATCAGCCCCAGCATTTT. Amino acids: CAISEPAGSDQPQHF. The genes are TRBV10-3 and TRBJ1-5; possible D gene TRBD1, 5 bases. The germline gives CDR1 ENHRY, CDR2 SYGVKD. V was trimmed by 3 bases and J by 5 bases, leaving 14 bases between them. The CDR3 covers 15 residues.

The rearrangement joins TRBV18 to TRBJ1-5, with TRBD1 matching 8 bases. The germline V gene encodes CDR1 KGHSH and CDR2 LQKENI. V gave up 3 bases and J gave up 7 bases; unmatched junction bases: 14. This CDR3 has 17 residues. The CDR3 DNA is TGTGCCAGCTCACCGATGAAACCCGGGACAGGTGGGCAGCCCCAGCATTTT. It encodes CASSPMKPGTGGQPQHF.

This rearrangement joins TRBV7-2 to TRBJ1-2, with D tentatively TRBD1 (5 bases). The germline V gene has CDR1 SGHTA and CDR2 FQGNSA. The ends were cut back, 1 base at V and 3 bases at J, with 9 bases in the middle. The CDR3 runs to 14 residues. This CDR3 reads CASSLVEGDYGYTF. The CDR3 nucleotides are TGTGCCAGCAGCTTAGTGGAAGGGGACTATGGCTACACCTTC.

This clone was counted a few times. The V call is TRBV30, the J call TRBJ1-3; the D gene is possibly TRBD1 (5 bases). The CDR3 has 12 residues. Germline CDR1 and CDR2: GTSNPN and SVGIG (reference sequence). With 6 bases removed from V and 2 bases from J, the gap between germline ends came to 8 bases. DNA for the CDR3: TGTGCCTGTGGGGGGGCTGGAAACACCATATATTTT. Its translation is CACGGAGNTIYF.

This CDR3 is CASSPGQNYGYTF. For the CDR3, the DNA is TGCGCCAGCAGCCCCGGACAGAACTATGGCTACACCTTC. This sequence joins TRBV5-1 and TRBJ1-2; D is possibly TRBD1 (6 bases). The ends were cut back, 4 bases at V and 2 bases at J, with 9 bases in the middle. This CDR3 spans 13 amino acids. CDR1 is SGHRS, CDR2 YFSETQ, per germline.

V is TRBV5-4 and J is TRBJ2-5; 8 positions agree with TRBD1. CDR1 and CDR2 (germline): SGHNT, YYREEE (reference sequence). The CDR3 sequence is 16 residues long. Trimming removed 4 bases from V and 6 bases from J; junction bases left unmatched: 14. The CDR3 loop is CASSPQGDRHMKTQYF. CDR3 in DNA: TGTGCCAGCAGCCCCCAGGGGGACAGGCACATGAAGACCCAGTACTTC.

The CDR3 protein is CASSVDLSSGGKETQYF. The CDR3 region has the DNA TGTGCCAGCAGCGTAGATCTGAGTAGCGGGGGGAAAGAGACCCAGTACTTC. V usage is TRBV9 and J usage is TRBJ2-5, with 10 bases that match TRBD2. Trimming took 0 bases from V and 3 from J; bases not matched to a gene: 8. Per germline, CDR1 SGDLS and CDR2 YYNGEE. The CDR3 contains 17 residues.

This chain links TRBV5-1 with TRBJ2-2; perhaps TRBD1 as D (6 bases). Germline CDR1 is SGHRS and CDR2 is YFSETQ. The CDR3 spans 15 residues. V was pared by 1 base and J by 2 bases, with 9 bases between. CDR3 in amino acids: CASSLRGGNTGELFF. The CDR3 nucleotides read TGCGCCAGCAGCTTGAGAGGGGGTAACACCGGGGAGCTGTTTTTT. The full variable domain, in which reference TRBV5-1 and TRBJ2-2 provide the parts outside the CDR3, is KAGVTQTPRYLIKTRGQQVTLSCSPISGHRSVSWYQQTPGQGLQFLFEYFSETQRNKGNFPGRFSGRQFSNSRSEMNVSTLELGDSALYLCASSLRGGNTGELFFGEGSRLTVL.

V gene TRBV28 combines with J gene TRBJ1-4; 8 bases are shared with TRBD1. The CDR3 has 14 amino acids. The trim removed 6 bases at V and 4 bases at J, leaving 4 bases unmatched. Germline values: CDR1 MDHEN, CDR2 SYDVKM. DNA of the CDR3: TGTGCCAGCAGGGAGACAGGGGTTAATGAAAAACTGTTTTTT. The encoded protein is CASRETGVNEKLFF.

The chain links TRBV28 to TRBJ1-2; 8 nucleotides match TRBD1. CDR1 is MDHEN, CDR2 SYDVKM, per germline. The ends lost 6 bases at V and 7 bases at J; junction bases unmatched: 7. The CDR3 extends over 13 amino acids. The chain's CDR3 is CASSIRGPGGYTF. CDR3 DNA sequence: TGTGCCAGCAGCATCAGGGGGCCCGGTGGCTACACCTTC.

J is TRBJ2-7 and V is TRBV7-3; 8 nucleotides agree with TRBD2. Unmatched junction bases numbered 8, after V lost 5 bases and J lost 5 bases. CDR1 and CDR2 from the germline V gene are SGHTA and FQGTGA. This CDR3 region has 14 residues. The CDR3 here is CASSIRGGSDEQYF. The CDR3 DNA reads TGTGCCAGCAGCATCCGCGGGGGGAGCGACGAGCAGTACTTC.

The chain couples TRBV3-1 (or the pseudogene TRBV3-2) to TRBJ2-7, with TRBD2 matching 8 bases. CDR1 and CDR2 from the germline V gene are LGHDT and YNNKEL (reference sequence). The CDR3 has 15 amino acids. V lost 0 bases and J lost 9; bases outside the gene matches: 10. The chain's CDR3 is CASSQDQGLAVGQYF. The CDR3, as DNA: TGTGCCAGCAGCCAAGATCAAGGACTAGCAGTCGGGCAGTACTTC.

The genes are TRBV2 and TRBJ1-5, with D perhaps TRBD1 (5 bases). This CDR3 contains 14 residues. Germline V lookup: CDR1 SNHLY, CDR2 FYNNEI. Trimming left V 5 bases short and J 5 bases short, with 13 bases between. The CDR3 nucleotides read TGTGCCAGCAGTACCGACAGTTTCGATCAGCCCCAGCATTTT. Its translation: CASSTDSFDQPQHF.

Comments on this clone: Compared with germline, one end of the junction differs, possibly owing to a read error. The V and J genes are TRBV4-1 and TRBJ2-2; D perhaps matches TRBD2 (6 bases). This CDR3 contains 17 residues. Germline V lookup: CDR1 MGHRA, CDR2 YSYEKL. CDR3 sequence reads: CASSLGLARRNAGELFF. The CDR3 nucleotides are TGCGCCAGCAGCCTCGGTCTAGCGAGGCGGAACGCCGGGGAGCTGTTTTTT.

This clone showed up just once. This CDR3 is CASSSPQGRSPYTF. The CDR3 DNA is TGTGCCAGCAGTAGCCCTCAGGGTAGGAGTCCCTACACCTTC. This chain joins TRBV6-5 and TRBJ1-2; D might be TRBD1 (5 bases). Trimming cost V 5 bases and J 10 bases, with 20 bases left between them. This CDR3 is 14 amino acids long. Per germline, CDR1 MNHEY and CDR2 SVGAGI.

This chain connects TRBV5-6 to TRBJ2-5; TRBD2 aligns across 9 bases. V shed 4 bases, J shed 3 bases, and the junction held 7 bases outside the gene matches. The CDR3 covers 15 residues. The germline V gene has CDR1 SGHDT and CDR2 YYEEEE. The CDR3 loop is CASSNRGLAEETQYF. The CDR3 nucleotides read TGTGCCAGCAGCAATAGGGGACTAGCCGAAGAGACCCAGTACTTC.

This chain uses TRBV7-8 with TRBJ1-4; 9 bases are a match to TRBD1. The CDR3 loop spans 19 amino acids. J was trimmed by 0 bases and V by 5 bases; bases with no gene match: 13. Germline-derived CDR1 and CDR2 are SGHVS and FQNEAQ. In DNA, the CDR3 is TGTGCCAGCAGCCCACAGGGGGCGATCATAGTTGCAACTAATGAAAAACTGTTTTTT. This codes for CASSPQGAIIVATNEKLFF.

The chain carries TRBV18 and TRBJ2-7; tentative D call: TRBD1 (5 bases). The CDR3 is 15 residues long. The V and J ends lost 3 bases and 2 bases respectively, with 14 bases between them. Per germline, CDR1 KGHSH and CDR2 LQKENI. CDR3 DNA sequence: TGTGCCAGCTCACCGCCGGCGTCCAGGGCCTACGAGCAGTACTTC. Its translation: CASSPPASRAYEQYF.

The chain carries TRBV25-1 and TRBJ1-6, with TRBD1 matching over 8 bases. Per the germline V gene, CDR1 is MGHDK and CDR2 is SYGVNS. V lost 4 bases, J lost 10 bases, and 3 bases stayed unmatched. The CDR3 runs 13 residues. The CDR3 coding sequence is TGTGCCAGCAGTGTCAGGGGGCCCTCACCCCTCCACTTT. Protein: CASSVRGPSPLHF.